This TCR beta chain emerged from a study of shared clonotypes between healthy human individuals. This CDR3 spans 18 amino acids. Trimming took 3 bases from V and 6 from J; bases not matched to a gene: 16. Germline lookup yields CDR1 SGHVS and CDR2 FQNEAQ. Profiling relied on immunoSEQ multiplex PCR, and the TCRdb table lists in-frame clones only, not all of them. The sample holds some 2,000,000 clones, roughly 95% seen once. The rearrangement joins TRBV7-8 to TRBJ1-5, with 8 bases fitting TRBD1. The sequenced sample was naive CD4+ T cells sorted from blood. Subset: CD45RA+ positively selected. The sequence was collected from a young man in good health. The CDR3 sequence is CASSFGGTQGVVGQPQHF. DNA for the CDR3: TGTGCCAGCAGCTTTGGCGGGACACAGGGGGTTGTCGGTCAGCCCCAGCATTTT.